This T cell receptor beta chain was identified in a study of blood T cell repertoires in COVID-19. Profiling relied on immunoSEQ multiplex PCR, and the TCRdb table lists in-frame clones only, not all of them. Altogether about 400,000 clones are present, approximately 90% being singletons, with the ten largest covering about 4.3%. The sequence came from a woman in her 30s with acute or convalescent COVID-19. Material for sequencing was peripheral blood.

The CDR3 DNA reads as TGTGCCAGCAGCTTAGACCGGGACAGGGACAATGAGCAGTTCTTC. Its protein product is CASSLDRDRDNEQFF. The chain joins TRBV11-3 to TRBJ2-1; 9 bases are a match to TRBD1. The CDR3 runs 15 residues. CDR1 is SGHNT and CDR2 is YENEEA in the germline V gene. The V and J ends lost 0 bases and 5 bases, in that order; junction bases with no gene match: 2.